The present T cell receptor (beta chain) was sequenced within a study of OX40 agonist ivuxolimab in advanced cancers. The CDR3 consists of 14 residues. Germline CDR1 and CDR2: SGHTA and FQGTGA. Trimming left V 1 base short and J 2 bases short, with 8 bases between. Sequencing was performed with immunoSEQ multiplex PCR; in TCRdb, only in-frame clones are kept and a portion is missing. The sample yields about 77,000 clones, around 88% seen once. The origin of this receptor is an adult with an advanced solid tumor such as melanoma, head and neck, liver or kidney cancer. Here the sequenced sample was CD4+ or CD8+ T cells sorted from blood, taken in a trial of the OX40 agonist ivuxolimab. The gene calls are TRBV7-3 and TRBJ1-1; TRBD1 is a possible D gene (5 bases). The chain's CDR3 is CASSLNGGNTEAFF. DNA of the CDR3: TGTGCCAGCAGCTTAAACGGGGGAAACACTGAAGCTTTCTTT.